These 12 T cell receptor beta chains originate from one sample sequenced in a study of T cells in Graves' hyperthyroidism and ophthalmopathy. Regions amplified from RNA transcripts were the TCR beta CDR3 regions. TCR CDR3 regions were first amplified by RT-PCR with HTBI primers. Each CDR3 protein is one row after TCRdb ran MiXCR on the multiplex PCR reads. The repertoire holds hundreds of thousands of distinct CDR3 sequences, with under 25% as singletons. Sequencing input: blood. These receptors all come from a woman in her 70s with Graves' ophthalmopathy.

The table lists this clonotype with a few counts. This CDR3 reads CASSQVMGLGGETQYF. The DNA of the CDR3 is TGTGCCAGCAGCCAAGTGATGGGACTTGGGGGAGAGACCCAGTACTTC. The chain uses TRBV3-1 and TRBJ2-5; D possibly corresponds to TRBD2 (6 bases). The CDR3 sequence is 16 residues long. Germline CDR1 LGHDT, CDR2 YNNKEL (reference sequence). V lost 1 base, J lost 4 bases, and 16 bases lay in between.

This clonotype appeared a few times. V usage is TRBV7-2 and J usage is TRBJ2-3; 7 bases are shared with TRBD2. This CDR3 region has 18 residues. Germline-derived CDR1 and CDR2 are SGHTA and FQGNSA. Unmatched junction bases numbered 15, after V lost 2 bases and J lost 4 bases. The CDR3 region has the DNA TGTGCCAGCAGCTTAAAGATTGGCGGGAGCATTTATCCAGATACGCAGTATTTT. Amino acid sequence: CASSLKIGGSIYPDTQYF.

This clonotype was seen ten or more times. V is TRBV6-1 and J is TRBJ2-7, with 13 nucleotides matching TRBD2. V lost 4 bases and J lost 2; bases outside the gene matches: 26. CDR1 MNHNS and CDR2 SASEGT come from the germline V gene. The CDR3 loop spans 23 amino acids. The DNA of the CDR3 is TGTGCCAGCAGTGGAAGACCCGCCGGGACTAGCGGGACCAACCACTGGGGGCCCTACGAGCAGTACTTC. Its protein is CASSGRPAGTSGTNHWGPYEQYF.

The chain is built from TRBV5-5 and TRBJ1-2; possibly TRBD1 for D (5 bases). CDR3 size: 14 residues. V was shortened by 1 base and J by 6 bases, with 13 bases between the two germline ends. Per germline, CDR1 SGHKS and CDR2 YYEKEE (reference sequence). The CDR3 loop is CASSLWSGRDGYTF. The CDR3 DNA sequence: TGTGCCAGCAGCTTGTGGTCGGGGCGCGATGGCTACACCTTC.

In DNA form, the CDR3 reads TGTGCCTGGAGGACCGGGACAGGGGGCTCCGAGCAGTACTTC. Protein sequence: CAWRTGTGGSEQYF. V usage is TRBV30 and J usage is TRBJ2-7, with 12 positions matching TRBD1. Trimming removed 3 bases from V and 6 bases from J; junction bases left unmatched: 6. Germline V gene sequence: CDR1 GTSNPN, CDR2 SVGIG (reference sequence). The CDR3 covers 14 residues.

This clonotype was counted only a few times. The chain recombines TRBV20-1 with TRBJ2-3, with TRBD1 identical over 9 bases. Germline values: CDR1 DFQATT, CDR2 SNEGSKA (reference sequence). The length of the CDR3 is 13 residues. For the CDR3, the DNA is TGCAGGGCAGGACAGGGGCTCACAGATACGCAGTATTTT. Protein product: CRAGQGLTDTQYF.

This clonotype was found many times. This sequence joins TRBV27 and TRBJ2-7; 15 positions agree with TRBD2. The CDR3 runs 18 residues. From germline, CDR1 is MNHEY and CDR2 SMNVEV (reference sequence). The J segment lost 7 bases and the V segment lost 5 bases, leaving 15 bases of the junction unmatched. The CDR3 sequence: CASSERFGLAGGPGEQYF. The CDR3 DNA reads TGTGCCAGCAGTGAACGCTTTGGACTAGCGGGAGGGCCGGGTGAGCAGTACTTC.

About this clonotype: This sequence may be a read error, since a much larger clone differs from it by one base. The chain combines TRBV28 with TRBJ1-6; 8 positions match TRBD1. Germline values: CDR1 MDHEN, CDR2 SYDVKM. The CDR3 runs to 16 residues. CDR3 nucleotides: TGTGCCAGCAGCTGGACAGGGAACTCCTATAATTTACCCCTCCACTTT. Amino acid sequence: CASSWTGNSYNLPLHF.

A note on this clonotype: One end of the junction fails to match germline, which may point to a read error. J is TRBJ2-1 and V is TRBV20-1, with TRBD2 identical over 10 bases. Germline CDR1 reads DFQATT; CDR2 reads SNEGSKA (reference sequence). This CDR3 is built from 14 residues. The CDR3 DNA reads as TGCAGTGCCCCGACTAGCGGGCGGTACAGTGAGCAGTTCTTC. It yields the protein CSAPTSGRYSEQFF.

This clonotype was observed a handful of times. The V and J genes are TRBV20-1 and TRBJ1-4, with D uncertain. The V gene lost 0 bases and the J gene lost 6 bases, with 5 bases spanning the gap. The CDR3 length is 12 residues. Per the germline V gene, CDR1 is DFQATT and CDR2 is SNEGSKA (reference sequence). The CDR3 nucleotides read TGCAGTGCTAGAGAAGGGTATGAAAAACTGTTTTTT. Translated, it gives CSAREGYEKLFF.

This clonotype was seen repeatedly, ten times or more. The genes are TRBV7-2 and TRBJ1-1, with D hard to call. Germline V CDR1 and CDR2: SGHTA, FQGNSA. This CDR3 is built from 13 residues. Trimming stripped 3 bases from V and 1 base from J, with 6 bases between. In DNA form, the CDR3 reads TGTGCCAGCAGCTTCCTCCGGAACACTGAAGCTTTCTTT. Protein sequence: CASSFLRNTEAFF.

This clonotype was counted at least ten times. The chain couples TRBV20-1 to TRBJ1-2, with 10 bases fitting TRBD1. With V trimmed by 1 base and J by 4 bases, 3 bases remained unmatched. The CDR3 runs 14 residues. Germline CDR1 reads DFQATT; CDR2 reads SNEGSKA (reference sequence). CDR3 DNA: TGCAGTGCTAGAGCGGGACAGGGGACCTATGGCTACACCTTC. Translated, it gives CSARAGQGTYGYTF.